These 29 T cell receptor beta chains share one sample of origin, sequenced in a study of T-cell reconstitution after alpha-beta-depleted transplantation in children. Unique molecular identifiers tagged the TCRbeta library. TCRdb re-called the PCR reads through MiXCR, storing one row per CDR3 protein. The profile shows about 870,000 distinct CDR3 sequences, around 15% of them singletons. Sequencing used PBMCs, mostly from graft donor cells, obtained 360 days after TCRalphabeta/CD19-depleted stem cell transplant. These receptors came from a male patient under 18 who had a stem cell transplant for acute lymphoblastic leukemia, so the T cells may come from the graft donor.

This clonotype has only a few counts. V and J are TRBV20-1 and TRBJ2-1, with D perhaps TRBD2 (5 bases). CDR1 is DFQATT and CDR2 is SNEGSKA in the germline V gene (reference sequence). The ends were cut back, 5 bases at V and 9 bases at J, with 14 bases in the middle. This CDR3 is built from 12 residues. The CDR3 is CSAPGLTAEQFF. DNA for the CDR3: TGCAGTGCTCCTGGACTGACTGCTGAGCAGTTCTTC.

This clonotype was seen more than once but under ten times. The rearrangement links TRBV3-1 to TRBJ2-5; 7 bases are shared with TRBD2. Germline loops: CDR1 LGHDT, CDR2 YNNKEL (reference sequence). Trimming removed 1 base from V and 7 bases from J; junction bases left unmatched: 15. The CDR3 consists of 17 residues. Here the CDR3 reads CASSQVEATSVIGTQYF. CDR3 coding DNA: TGTGCCAGCAGCCAAGTTGAGGCCACTAGCGTTATCGGGACCCAGTACTTC.

The chain carries TRBV7-9 and TRBJ2-5; TRBD1 aligns across 7 bases. This CDR3 region has 15 residues. Trimming cost V 10 bases and J 5 bases; bases outside gene matches: 16. CDR1 SEHNR and CDR2 FQNEAQ come from the germline V gene (reference sequence). CDR3 loop: CATIKGTEDGETQYF. The CDR3, as DNA: TGTGCCACAATAAAGGGGACAGAGGATGGGGAGACCCAGTACTTC.

This clonotype occurred a few times. In DNA form, the CDR3 reads TGCAGCGTTGAAGATTTAGGGCTAGGGTACTTC. Amino acids: CSVEDLGLGYF. The chain combines TRBV29-1 with TRBJ2-7; D is unresolved. V lost 0 bases, J lost 12 bases, and 12 bases lay in between. Germline V lookup: CDR1 SQVTM, CDR2 ANQGSEA. The CDR3 is made up of 11 amino acids.

The chain uses TRBV6-6 and TRBJ2-5, with D possibly TRBD2 on 6 matching bases. Trimming cost V 5 bases and J 3 bases, with 10 bases left between them. The CDR3 runs 13 residues. CDR1 is MNHNY, CDR2 SVGAGI, per germline (reference sequence). The CDR3, as DNA: TGTGCCAGCAGTAGTTTAGCGGAAGAGACCCAGTACTTC. Translated, it gives CASSSLAEETQYF.

The chain has TRBV4-1 and TRBJ2-7, with a weak D call TRBD2 (5 bases). The germline V gene encodes CDR1 MGHRA and CDR2 YSYEKL. V lost 4 bases and J lost 7, with 14 bases in between. The CDR3 loop spans 13 amino acids. The CDR3: CASSLAPWEEQYF. In nucleotides, the CDR3 is TGCGCCAGCAGCCTAGCGCCCTGGGAGGAGCAGTACTTC.

The CDR3 DNA reads TGCAGCGGGAGGGCAACCTATGGCTACACCTTC. Translating it yields CSGRATYGYTF. The chain recombines TRBV29-1 with TRBJ1-2; D is unresolved. The CDR3 runs to 11 residues. Trimming left V 7 bases short and J 4 bases short, with 10 bases between. The germline gives CDR1 SQVTM, CDR2 ANQGSEA.

The chain recombines TRBV20-1 with TRBJ2-3, with TRBD2 matching 9 bases. Germline V gene lookup returns CDR1 DFQATT and CDR2 SNEGSKA (reference sequence). The CDR3 is 17 residues long. Unmatched junction bases numbered 15, after V lost 7 bases and J lost 1 base. The CDR3 sequence is CSEGSSLAGRGTDTQYF. DNA of the CDR3: TGCAGTGAGGGCAGCTCGCTAGCGGGACGAGGCACAGATACGCAGTATTTT.

This clonotype has at least ten counts. J is TRBJ2-2 and V is TRBV5-8; D gene unclear. CDR1 and CDR2 (germline): SGHTS, YDEGEE. CDR3 size: 15 residues. V gave up 3 bases and J gave up 2 bases, with 11 bases separating them. The CDR3 protein is CASSYPAYNTGELFF. CDR3 DNA: TGTGCCAGCAGCTACCCCGCGTATAACACCGGGGAGCTGTTTTTT. Full variable domain (missing parts from reference TRBV5-8 and TRBJ2-2): EAGVTQSPTHLIKTRGQQATLRCSPISGHTSVYWYQQALGLGLQFLLWYDEGEERNRGNFPPRFSGRQFPNYSSELNVNALELEDSALYLCASSYPAYNTGELFFGEGSRLTVL.

The rearrangement links TRBV12-3 or TRBV12-4 to TRBJ2-5; 9 bases map to TRBD1. The CDR3 runs to 16 residues. Trimming removed 4 bases from V and 5 bases from J; junction bases left unmatched: 11. CDR3 sequence (DNA): TGTGCCAGCAGTTCCGCCGGGACAGGGTGGGGGGAGACCCAGTACTTC. It is translated as CASSSAGTGWGETQYF.

At least ten counts were recorded for this clonotype. The chain combines TRBV6-6 with TRBJ2-4, with D hard to call. CDR1 and CDR2 (germline): MNHNY, SVGAGI (reference sequence). This CDR3 is 12 amino acids long. Trimming cost V 0 bases and J 7 bases, with 4 bases left between them. Here the CDR3 reads CASSYSGNIQYF. In DNA, the CDR3 is TGTGCCAGCAGTTACTCCGGGAACATTCAGTACTTC.

This clonotype was seen a handful of times. This chain links TRBV6-5 with TRBJ1-5; a possible D gene is TRBD1 (5 bases). The germline V gene has CDR1 MNHEY and CDR2 SVGAGI. The CDR3 runs 16 residues. Trimming pared 0 bases from V and 3 bases from J, leaving 12 bases between. The CDR3 is CASSYSYPGYNQPQHF. The CDR3 region has the DNA TGTGCCAGCAGTTACTCTTACCCAGGGTACAATCAGCCCCAGCATTTT.

The V call is TRBV15, the J call TRBJ2-7; TRBD2 aligns across 8 bases. The V gene end was trimmed by 0 bases and the J gene end by 3 bases; junction bases not matched to a gene: 7. The CDR3 has 16 residues. CDR1 is LNHNV and CDR2 is YYDKDF in the germline V gene (reference sequence). CDR3 sequence reads: CATSRELLAGDYEQYF. The CDR3 DNA follows: TGTGCCACCAGCAGAGAGCTCCTAGCGGGCGACTACGAGCAGTACTTC.

The V and J genes are TRBV3-1 and TRBJ2-1; possible D gene TRBD2, 6 bases. From germline, CDR1 is LGHDT and CDR2 YNNKEL (reference sequence). Between the trimmed V and J ends, which lost 8 bases and 8 bases, there was a span of 13 bases. The CDR3 is made up of 12 amino acids. The CDR3: CASRAGGDEQFF. The CDR3 DNA reads TGTGCCAGCCGCGCCGGGGGTGATGAGCAGTTCTTC.

In its sample, this clonotype was seen a few times. This chain links TRBV5-1 with TRBJ2-1; TRBD1 matches 9 bases. CDR1 is SGHRS and CDR2 is YFSETQ in the germline V gene. The trim removed 3 bases at V and 0 bases at J, leaving 4 bases unmatched. This CDR3 region has 16 residues. The DNA for the CDR3 is TGCGCCAGCAGCTGGCGGGACAGGGACTCCTACAATGAGCAGTTCTTC. This translates into CASSWRDRDSYNEQFF.

This clonotype has just a few counts. The chain has TRBV5-1 and TRBJ2-7, with a possible D match to TRBD1 (6 bases). Between the trimmed V and J ends, which lost 3 bases and 8 bases, there was a span of 18 bases. Germline assignment: CDR1 SGHRS and CDR2 YFSETQ. CDR3 length equals 14 residues. The CDR3 sequence is CASSSGTGFGKQYF. DNA for the CDR3: TGCGCCAGCAGCTCCGGTACAGGGTTCGGTAAGCAGTACTTC.

The V and J genes are TRBV5-1 and TRBJ1-1; D possibly corresponds to TRBD1 (6 bases). The CDR3 runs to 15 residues. CDR1 is SGHRS and CDR2 is YFSETQ in the germline V gene. V lost 0 bases and J 1 base, leaving 10 bases between the germline ends. As DNA, the CDR3 is TGCGCCAGCAGCTTGGGGGGGGCAGCGAACACTGAAGCTTTCTTT. Residues: CASSLGGAANTEAFF.

The J gene is TRBJ2-7, the V gene TRBV28; TRBD1 matches at 7 bases. Germline V CDR1 and CDR2: MDHEN, SYDVKM. This CDR3 is built from 15 residues. J gave up 2 bases and V 4 bases, and 8 bases lay outside the gene matches. For the CDR3, the DNA is TGTGCCAGCAGTTCCCCGAGGACAGGTGCCTACGAGCAGTACTTC. This translates into CASSSPRTGAYEQYF. The full variable domain, with the rest looked up from reference TRBV28 and TRBJ2-7, is DVKVTQSSRYLVKRTGEKVFLECVQDMDHENMFWYRQDPGLGLRLIYFSYDVKMKEKGDIPEGYSVSREKKERFSLILESASTNQTSMYLCASSSPRTGAYEQYFGPGTRLTVT.

This chain joins TRBV20-1 and TRBJ1-2; D gene ambiguous. Germline CDR1 and CDR2: DFQATT and SNEGSKA (reference sequence). The CDR3 is 15 residues long. This chain's CDR3 is CSAVPRGIIAYGYTF. The CDR3 DNA reads as TGCAGCGCGGTACCGAGAGGGATTATAGCGTATGGCTACACCTTC.

This clonotype was detected a few times. The chain's CDR3 is CASSKAIDLRGTVSYSNTGELFF. CDR3 nucleotides: TGTGCCAGCAGCAAAGCTATCGACCTTCGAGGGACTGTCTCTTACTCCAACACCGGGGAGCTGTTTTTT. The genes are TRBV21-1 and TRBJ2-2; TRBD2, the table's D call, lacks a check against the DNA. TRBV21-1 is labeled a pseudogene. The CDR3 consists of 23 residues.

V and J are TRBV24-1 and TRBJ2-3, with 9 bases that match TRBD1. There are 12 residues in the CDR3. With V trimmed by 7 bases and J by 9 bases, 4 bases remained unmatched. Germline V gives CDR1 KGHDR, CDR2 SFDVKD. In nucleotides, the CDR3 is TGTGCCACCAGGGGACAGGGAGTAACGCAGTATTTT. Protein sequence: CATRGQGVTQYF.

This clonotype has just a few counts. The V call is TRBV18, the J call TRBJ2-3; 7 bases are shared with TRBD2. V gave up 2 bases and J gave up 2 bases; unmatched junction bases: 7. This CDR3 contains 16 residues. CDR1 is KGHSH, CDR2 LQKENI, per germline. CDR3 DNA sequence: TGTGCCAGCTCACCAACCTGGCGGGGGAACACAGATACGCAGTATTTT. Translating it yields CASSPTWRGNTDTQYF. Filled out from reference TRBV18 and TRBJ2-3, the complete variable domain reads NAGVMQNPRHLVRRRGQEARLRCSPMKGHSHVYWYRQLPEEGLKFMVYLQKENIIDESGMPKERFSAEFPKEGPSILRIQQVVRGDSAAYFCASSPTWRGNTDTQYFGPGTRLTVL.

This clonotype has just a few counts. This chain joins TRBV12-3 or TRBV12-4 and TRBJ2-7, with D tentatively TRBD1 (5 bases). The CDR3 consists of 15 residues. V lost 1 base to trimming and J lost 6 bases, with 16 bases between them. The CDR3 DNA reads as TGTGCCAGCAGTTTAGTGGGCAGGGAAATCCGCGAGCAGTACTTC. Translating it yields CASSLVGREIREQYF.

V gene TRBV9 combines with J gene TRBJ2-7; a weak D match, TRBD1 (5 bases). The ends were cut back, 2 bases at V and 5 bases at J, with 11 bases in the middle. Germline CDR1 and CDR2: SGDLS and YYNGEE. The CDR3 totals 13 residues. The CDR3 sequence is CASSVQGTDEQYF. The CDR3 region has the DNA TGTGCCAGCAGCGTCCAGGGTACGGACGAGCAGTACTTC.

V is TRBV7-6 and J is TRBJ2-5; 7 bases line up with TRBD2. This CDR3 is 16 amino acids long. After removal of 5 bases from V and 5 bases from J, the junction contained 14 bases not matched to a gene. CDR1 and CDR2 from the germline V gene are SGHVS and FNYEAQ. The CDR3, as DNA: TGTGCCAGCAGCCATCGACTAGCCTCCGGACGGGAGACCCAGTACTTC. Protein sequence: CASSHRLASGRETQYF.

This chain links TRBV20-1 with TRBJ1-1; D may be TRBD1 (5 bases). The CDR3 extends over 14 amino acids. Germline CDR1 reads DFQATT; CDR2 reads SNEGSKA (reference sequence). Trimming took 5 bases from V and 4 from J, leaving 17 bases between them. The CDR3 nucleotides read TGCAGTGCTCCTGACCCGGGGGGAGGCACTGAAGCTTTCTTT. This encodes CSAPDPGGGTEAFF.

The chain recombines TRBV2 with TRBJ2-7, with D maybe TRBD1 (6 bases). V shed 0 bases and J shed 4 bases, with 22 bases lying between them. The germline gives CDR1 SNHLY, CDR2 FYNNEI. The CDR3 is 18 amino acids. The CDR3, as DNA: TGTGCCAGCAGTGAAGCGGCGTATCTTGGACAGCCTTGGTACGAGCAGTACTTC. This encodes CASSEAAYLGQPWYEQYF.

The chain recombines TRBV20-1 with TRBJ1-5; a weak D match, TRBD1 (6 bases). V lost 1 base and J 2 bases, leaving 9 bases between the germline ends. The CDR3 spans 14 residues. Germline CDR1 DFQATT, CDR2 SNEGSKA (reference sequence). Here the CDR3 DNA reads TGCAGTGCTAGAGCGACAGGCGGCAATCAGCCCCAGCATTTT. It is translated as CSARATGGNQPQHF.

V and J are TRBV9 and TRBJ2-5; the match to TRBD1 covers 7 bases. Germline-derived CDR1 and CDR2 are SGDLS and YYNGEE. The V segment lost 4 bases and the J segment 2 bases; nucleotides outside the gene matches: 5. The CDR3 totals 14 residues. Here the CDR3 reads CASSSGGTQETQYF. Written as DNA, the CDR3 is TGTGCCAGCAGCTCAGGGGGAACACAAGAGACCCAGTACTTC.